The T cell receptor beta chain under discussion was sequenced for a study of blood T cells in healthy people across ages. Whole-study results and caveats: Observed TCR beta diversity per million T cells went down as age went up. This fall followed a roughly linear course with age. Long-lived and aged donors differed, with more naive CD4+ cells and higher diversity in the long-lived. Using unsorted PBMCs precluded a conclusive naive versus antigen-experienced comparison.

Alongside a J-beta primer mix, a sample-barcoded 5' primer served in a second PCR lasting about 6 to 12 cycles. Each of the cDNA molecules was tagged by a template-switch adaptor with 12 random nucleotides. TCRdb fed the 5' RACE reads into MiXCR, producing one record per CDR3 protein. Of 890,000 or so distinct CDR3 sequences listed, 62% are singletons. On this clonotype: Its antigen is unknown.

There are 15 residues in the CDR3. Germline CDR1 and CDR2: MNHEY and SMNVEV (reference sequence). V lost 5 bases, J lost 1 base, and 12 bases lay in between. The TCR was taken from a man aged 25 to 40 in good health. This chain links TRBV27 with TRBJ1-5, with a possible D match to TRBD1 (5 bases). The sequencing input was blood. The CDR3 nucleotides are TGTGCCAGCAGTACCGAGGGGATCAGCAATCAGCCCCAGCATTTT. Residues: CASSTEGISNQPQHF.